This entry lists 6 T cell receptor beta chains sequenced from one sample in a study of regulatory T cells in long-lasting Graves disease. Assembly of TCR beta libraries relied on iRepertoire HTBI primers together with Arm-PCR of CDR3 regions. A single record per CDR3 protein comes from TCRdb applying MiXCR to the multiplex PCR reads. The repertoire holds approximately 230,000 distinct CDR3 sequences, 15% to 20% seen once, with around 20% in the top ten. Time point described: newly diagnosed GD, antithyroid drugs for less than 3 months. Generation of the TCR library employed RNA extracted from PBMCs. Here the sequenced sample was peripheral blood mononuclear cells (PBMCs), taken at new diagnosis, from a patient treated with antithyroid drugs. All receptors come from a female donor with Graves disease.

This clonotype has a count of ten or more. The chain joins TRBV7-3 to TRBJ2-1; 10 nucleotides match TRBD2. The V gene end was trimmed by 5 bases and the J gene end by 2 bases; junction bases not matched to a gene: 6. The CDR3 loop spans 16 amino acids. Germline loops: CDR1 SGHTA, CDR2 FQGTGA. The CDR3 region has the DNA TGTGCCAGCAGCATATCTAGCGGGAGCCCCTACAATGAGCAGTTCTTC. Protein sequence: CASSISSGSPYNEQFF.

The chain uses TRBV5-4 and TRBJ2-7; TRBD1 is a possible D gene (6 bases). Germline V gene lookup returns CDR1 SGHNT and CDR2 YYREEE (reference sequence). CDR3 length: 17 residues. The V and J ends lost 4 bases and 2 bases respectively, with 22 bases between them. Here the CDR3 reads CASSLSPRGLEAYEQYF. The CDR3 DNA reads TGTGCCAGCAGCCTAAGCCCCAGGGGATTGGAAGCCTACGAGCAGTACTTC.

This clonotype was observed at least ten times. V and J are TRBV29-1 and TRBJ2-1; D tentatively fits TRBD1 or TRBD2 (5 bases each). Germline CDR1 and CDR2: SQVTM and ANQGSEA. V was pared by 4 bases and J by 1 base, with 17 bases between. This CDR3 is 16 amino acids long. The CDR3 reads CSVVGSGKGSYNEQFF. In DNA, the CDR3 is TGCAGCGTTGTTGGCTCGGGAAAGGGGTCCTACAATGAGCAGTTCTTC.

This clonotype was seen at least ten times. The chain employs TRBV20-1 and TRBJ2-1; 13 bases are shared with TRBD2. The CDR3 is made up of 17 amino acids. V was clipped by 6 bases and J by 0 bases; unmatched bases: 8. The germline V gene encodes CDR1 DFQATT and CDR2 SNEGSKA (reference sequence). The CDR3 loop is CSAPGLAGNPSYNEQFF. For the CDR3, the DNA is TGCAGTGCCCCGGGACTAGCGGGAAACCCCTCCTACAATGAGCAGTTCTTC.

This clonotype came up many times. This sequence joins TRBV9 and TRBJ1-1, with D perhaps TRBD1 (6 bases). V was shortened by 1 base and J by 3 bases, with 13 bases between the two germline ends. The CDR3 covers 15 residues. The germline V gene encodes CDR1 SGDLS and CDR2 YYNGEE. CDR3 DNA: TGTGCCAGCAGCGTATCTGGACAGTTGGACACTGAAGCTTTCTTT. Its translation: CASSVSGQLDTEAFF.

The chain recombines TRBV19 with TRBJ1-1; TRBD1 matches 7 bases. The V segment lost 6 bases and the J segment 3 bases; nucleotides outside the gene matches: 7. The germline V gene encodes CDR1 LNHDA and CDR2 SQIVND (reference sequence). The CDR3 runs to 14 residues. The CDR3 here is CASRSNRGHTEAFF. The CDR3 coding sequence is TGTGCCAGTAGATCCAACAGGGGCCACACTGAAGCTTTCTTT.